The rows below give T cell receptor beta chains drawn from one sample of a study of cytomegalovirus exposure and HLA in healthy donors. Libraries were prepared by immunoSEQ multiplex PCR; TCRdb keeps only in-frame clonotypes and omits some of them. The profile shows 250,000 or so clones, 87% of them singletons. Sequencing was done on a sample of PBMCs. These TCRs come from a man aged 18 to 30 in good health and CMV-seronegative. Both conserved end residues are part of each CDR3. Each record gives: clone size, J gene, D gene, V gene, CDR3 protein, CDR3 DNA. The D gene is left open where the match is weak. Size values are once, few and many counts, or a class for expanded clones, and some rows have none.

NA,TRBJ2-4,NA,TRBV6-5,CASSYSNRGPDIQYF,TGTGCCAGCAGTTACTCGAATAGGGGCCCAGACATTCAGTACTTC
NA,TRBJ2-3,NA,TRBV7-2,CASSPGTGTDTQYF,TGTGCCAGCAGCCCAGGGACTGGCACAGATACGCAGTATTTT
once,TRBJ2-6,TRBD1,TRBV27,CASSLRDRFGANVLTF,TGTGCCAGCAGTCTAAGGGACAGATTTGGGGCCAACGTCCTGACTTTC
NA,TRBJ2-7,NA,TRBV29-1,CSVRRESSSYEQYF,TGCAGCGTTAGGAGGGAGTCAAGCTCCTACGAGCAGTACTTC
NA,TRBJ1-2,NA,TRBV4-1,CASSQGRQRDRYGYTF,TGCGCCAGCAGCCAAGGTCGCCAGCGAGATCGCTATGGCTACACCTTC
NA,TRBJ2-4,NA,TRBV30,CAGASGALAKNIQYF,TGTGCCGGTGCCTCAGGGGCACTAGCCAAAAACATTCAGTACTTC
NA,TRBJ2-7,NA,TRBV28,CASSLISSAYEQYF,TGTGCCAGCAGCCTCATTAGCAGCGCCTACGAGCAGTACTTC
NA,TRBJ1-4,TRBD1,TRBV4-3,CASSQEVQGEEKLFF,TGCGCCAGCAGCCAAGAGGTCCAGGGGGAAGAAAAACTGTTTTTT
NA,TRBJ1-2,NA,TRBV29-1,CSVAQGNYGYTF,TGCAGCGTTGCCCAGGGTAACTATGGCTACACCTTC
NA,TRBJ1-2,TRBD1,TRBV28,CASSLQGVGGYTF,TGTGCCAGCAGTTTACAGGGGGTTGGTGGCTACACCTTC
NA,TRBJ1-2,TRBD1,TRBV2,CASSASRDRGIGYGYTF,TGTGCCAGCAGCGCGTCCCGGGACAGGGGGATCGGCTATGGCTACACCTTC
NA,TRBJ2-7,NA,TRBV11-2,CASRTNNYEQYF,TGTGCCAGCAGAACAAACAACTACGAGCAGTACTTC
NA,TRBJ2-1,NA,TRBV9,CASSVGATPWNEQFF,TGTGCCAGCAGCGTAGGCGCAACCCCGTGGAATGAGCAGTTCTTC
NA,TRBJ2-4,TRBD2,TRBV27,CASSLNPGTSGSRSKNIQYF,TGTGCCAGCAGTTTAAATCCCGGGACTAGCGGGAGTAGGTCCAAAAACATTCAGTACTTC
NA,TRBJ2-3,NA,TRBV27,CASRITGRRVGGDTQYF,TGTGCCAGCAGGATCACGGGGCGGAGGGTAGGTGGGGATACGCAGTATTTT
NA,TRBJ2-2,TRBD1,TRBV9,CASSRQGTGPGELFF,TGTGCCAGCAGCCGACAGGGGACAGGGCCCGGGGAGCTGTTTTTT